This T cell receptor (beta chain) derives from a study of OX40 agonist ivuxolimab in advanced cancers. For the study at large: Prior checkpoint blockade (anti-PD-1, anti-PD-L1 or anti-CTLA-4) was permitted; approximately 44% had it. Three individuals attained partial responses, comprising one hepatocellular carcinoma case and two cutaneous melanoma cases.

The ends were cut back, 3 bases at V and 3 bases at J, with 9 bases in the middle. From germline, CDR1 is MGHDK and CDR2 SYGVNS. The CDR3 consists of 13 residues. This table comes from immunoSEQ multiplex PCR, and its TCRdb copy is limited to in-frame clones, with some not included. The sample gives approximately 77,000 clones, over 85% of which show up once; around 0.32% is in the top ten. The gene calls are TRBV25-1 and TRBJ2-7; D ambiguous. The input for sequencing was CD4+ or CD8+ T cells sorted from blood, taken in a trial of the OX40 agonist ivuxolimab. The receptor comes from an adult with an advanced solid tumor such as melanoma, head and neck, liver or kidney cancer. The CDR3 DNA follows: TGTGCCAGCAGTGACTATGGATACTACGAGCAGTACTTC. This encodes CASSDYGYYEQYF.